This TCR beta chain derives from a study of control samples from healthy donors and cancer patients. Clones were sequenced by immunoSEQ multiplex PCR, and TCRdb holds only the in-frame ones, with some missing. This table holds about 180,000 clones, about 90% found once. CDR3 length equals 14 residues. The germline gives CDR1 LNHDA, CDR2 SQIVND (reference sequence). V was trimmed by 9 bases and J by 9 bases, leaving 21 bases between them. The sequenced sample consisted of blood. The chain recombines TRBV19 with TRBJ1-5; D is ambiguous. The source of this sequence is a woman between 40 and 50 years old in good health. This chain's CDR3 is CASRLREAPTPQHF. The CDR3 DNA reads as TGTGCCAGCCGTCTGCGGGAGGCCCCGACGCCCCAGCATTTT.